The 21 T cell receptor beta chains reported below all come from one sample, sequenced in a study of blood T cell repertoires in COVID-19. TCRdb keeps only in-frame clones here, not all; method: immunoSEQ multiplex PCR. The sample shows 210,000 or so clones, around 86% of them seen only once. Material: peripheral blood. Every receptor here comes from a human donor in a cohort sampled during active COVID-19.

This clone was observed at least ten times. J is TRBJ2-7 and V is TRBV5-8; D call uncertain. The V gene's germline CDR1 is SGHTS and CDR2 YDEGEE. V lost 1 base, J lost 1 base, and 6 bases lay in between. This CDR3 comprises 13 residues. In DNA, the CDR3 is TGTGCCAGCAGCTTGTCGGAGTCCTACGAGCAGTACTTC. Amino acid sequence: CASSLSESYEQYF.

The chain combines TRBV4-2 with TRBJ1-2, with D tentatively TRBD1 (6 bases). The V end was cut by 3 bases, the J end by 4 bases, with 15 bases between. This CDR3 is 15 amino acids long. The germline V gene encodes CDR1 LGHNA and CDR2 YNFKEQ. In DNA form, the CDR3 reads TGTGCCAGCAGCCAGGGTACAGGGTACGGCTATGGCTACACCTTC. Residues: CASSQGTGYGYGYTF.

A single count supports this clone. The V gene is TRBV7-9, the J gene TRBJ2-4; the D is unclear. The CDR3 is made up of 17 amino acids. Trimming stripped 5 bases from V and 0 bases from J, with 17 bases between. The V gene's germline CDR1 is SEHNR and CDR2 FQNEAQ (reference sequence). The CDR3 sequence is CASSPHGSGTAKNIQYF. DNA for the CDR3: TGTGCCAGCAGCCCCCACGGGTCCGGAACAGCCAAAAACATTCAGTACTTC. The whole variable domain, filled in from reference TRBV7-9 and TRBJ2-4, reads DTGVSQNPRHKITKRGQNVTFRCDPISEHNRLYWYRQTLGQGPEFLTYFQNEAQLEKSRLLSDRFSAERPKGSFSTLEIQRTEQGDSAMYLCASSPHGSGTAKNIQYFGAGTRLSVL.

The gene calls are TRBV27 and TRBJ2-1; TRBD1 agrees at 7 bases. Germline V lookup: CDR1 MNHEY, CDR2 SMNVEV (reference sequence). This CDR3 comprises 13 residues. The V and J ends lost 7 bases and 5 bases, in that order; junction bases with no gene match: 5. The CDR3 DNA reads TGTGCCAGCAACGGACAGGACGACAATGAGCAGTTCTTC. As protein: CASNGQDDNEQFF.

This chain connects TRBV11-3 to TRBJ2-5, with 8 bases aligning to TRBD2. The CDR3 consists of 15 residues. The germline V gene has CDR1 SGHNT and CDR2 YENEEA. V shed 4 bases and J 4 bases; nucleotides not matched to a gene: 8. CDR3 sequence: CASSSGGGRRETQYF. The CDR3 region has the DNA TGTGCCAGCAGCTCCGGGGGGGGGCGGCGAGAGACCCAGTACTTC.

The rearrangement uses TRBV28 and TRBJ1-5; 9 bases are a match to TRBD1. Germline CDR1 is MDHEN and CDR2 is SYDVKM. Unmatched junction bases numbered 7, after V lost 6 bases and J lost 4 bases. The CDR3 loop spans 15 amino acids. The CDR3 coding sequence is TGTGCCAGCAGCTACGACGGGACAGGGAATCAGCCCCAGCATTTT. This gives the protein CASSYDGTGNQPQHF. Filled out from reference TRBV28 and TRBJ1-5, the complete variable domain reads DVKVTQSSRYLVKRTGEKVFLECVQDMDHENMFWYRQDPGLGLRLIYFSYDVKMKEKGDIPEGYSVSREKKERFSLILESASTNQTSMYLCASSYDGTGNQPQHFGDGTRLSIL.

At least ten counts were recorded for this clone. This CDR3 is CASSATGGHTYEQYF. The CDR3 region has the DNA TGTGCCAGCAGCGCCACAGGGGGCCACACCTACGAGCAGTACTTC. The genes are TRBV9 and TRBJ2-7, with 9 bases matching TRBD1. V lost 3 bases to trimming and J lost 2 bases; unmatched junction nucleotides: 6. The V gene's germline CDR1 is SGDLS and CDR2 YYNGEE. The CDR3 covers 15 residues.

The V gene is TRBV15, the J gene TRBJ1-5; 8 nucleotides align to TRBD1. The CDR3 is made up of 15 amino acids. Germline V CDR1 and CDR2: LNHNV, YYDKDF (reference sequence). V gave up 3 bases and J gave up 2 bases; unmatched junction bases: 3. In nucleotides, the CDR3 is TGTGCCACCAGCAGTCAGGGGGCCGGCAATCAGCCCCAGCATTTT. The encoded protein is CATSSQGAGNQPQHF.

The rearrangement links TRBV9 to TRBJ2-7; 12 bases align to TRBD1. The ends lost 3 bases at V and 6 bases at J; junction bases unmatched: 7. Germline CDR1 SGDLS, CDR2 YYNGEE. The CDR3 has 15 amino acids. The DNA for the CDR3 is TGTGCCAGCAGCGAGTGGGACAGGGGGCCTAGCGAGCAGTACTTC. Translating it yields CASSEWDRGPSEQYF.

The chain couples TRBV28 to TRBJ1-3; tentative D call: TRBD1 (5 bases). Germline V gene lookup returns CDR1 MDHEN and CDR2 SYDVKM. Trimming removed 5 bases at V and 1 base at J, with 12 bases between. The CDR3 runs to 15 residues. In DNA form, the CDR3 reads TGTGCCAGCAGTGGCAGGGAGGTGTCTGGAAACACCATATATTTT. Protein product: CASSGREVSGNTIYF.

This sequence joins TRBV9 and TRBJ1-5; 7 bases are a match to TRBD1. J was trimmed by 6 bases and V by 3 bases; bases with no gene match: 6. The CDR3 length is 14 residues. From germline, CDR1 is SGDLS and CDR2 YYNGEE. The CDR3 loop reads CASSGGQPSQPQHF. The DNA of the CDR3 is TGTGCCAGCAGCGGGGGACAGCCCAGTCAGCCCCAGCATTTT.

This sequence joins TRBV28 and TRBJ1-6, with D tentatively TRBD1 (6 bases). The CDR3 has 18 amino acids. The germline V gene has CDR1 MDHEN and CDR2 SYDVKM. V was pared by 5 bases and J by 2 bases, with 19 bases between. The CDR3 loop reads CASSPDDWGRAYNSPLHF. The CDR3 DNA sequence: TGTGCCAGCAGTCCGGACGATTGGGGGCGCGCCTATAATTCACCCCTCCACTTT.

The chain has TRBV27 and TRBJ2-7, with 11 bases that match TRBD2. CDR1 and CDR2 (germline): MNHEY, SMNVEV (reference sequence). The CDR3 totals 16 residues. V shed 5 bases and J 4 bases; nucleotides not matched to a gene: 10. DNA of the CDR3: TGTGCCAGCAGTCCGTACGGGTCTAGCGGGAGGTACGAGCAGTACTTC. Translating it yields CASSPYGSSGRYEQYF.

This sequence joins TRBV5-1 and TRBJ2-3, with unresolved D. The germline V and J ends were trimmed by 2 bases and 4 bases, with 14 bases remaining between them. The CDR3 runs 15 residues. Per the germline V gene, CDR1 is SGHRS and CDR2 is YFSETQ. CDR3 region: CASSLNTPNADTQYF. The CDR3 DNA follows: TGCGCCAGCAGCTTAAATACACCGAACGCAGATACGCAGTATTTT.

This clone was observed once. CDR3 residues: CASSRPPDRATEAFF. The CDR3, as DNA: TGTGCCAGCAGCCGACCCCCGGACAGGGCCACTGAAGCTTTCTTT. The genes are TRBV6-5 and TRBJ1-1; 8 bases are shared with TRBD1. The germline gives CDR1 MNHEY, CDR2 SVGAGI. The V and J ends lost 6 bases and 4 bases, in that order; junction bases with no gene match: 10. The CDR3 runs 15 residues.

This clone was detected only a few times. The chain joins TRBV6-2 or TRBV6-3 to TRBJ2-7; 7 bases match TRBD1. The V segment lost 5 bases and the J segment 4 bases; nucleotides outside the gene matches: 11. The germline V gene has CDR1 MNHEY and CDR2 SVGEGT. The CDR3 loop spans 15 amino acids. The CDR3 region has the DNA TGTGCCAGCAGTCAGGACAGGAGGATGCGTTACGAGCAGTACTTC. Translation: CASSQDRRMRYEQYF.

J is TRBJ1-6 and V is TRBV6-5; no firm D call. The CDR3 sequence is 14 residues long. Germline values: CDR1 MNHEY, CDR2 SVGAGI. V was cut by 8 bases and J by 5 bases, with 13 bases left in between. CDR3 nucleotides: TGTGCCAGCTCTCAGAGGACTGATAATTCACCCCTCCACTTT. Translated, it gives CASSQRTDNSPLHF.

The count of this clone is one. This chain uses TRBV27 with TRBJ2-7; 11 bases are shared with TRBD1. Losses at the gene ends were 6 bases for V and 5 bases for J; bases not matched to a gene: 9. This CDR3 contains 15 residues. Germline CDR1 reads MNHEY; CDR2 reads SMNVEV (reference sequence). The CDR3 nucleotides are TGTGCCAGCAGCCGGCTCGGACAGGGGGCGGACGAGCAGTACTTC. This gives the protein CASSRLGQGADEQYF.

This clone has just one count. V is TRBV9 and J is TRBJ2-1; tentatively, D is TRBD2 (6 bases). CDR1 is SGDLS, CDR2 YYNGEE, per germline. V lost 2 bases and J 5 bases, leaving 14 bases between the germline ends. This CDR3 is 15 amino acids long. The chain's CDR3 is CASSVSGSGNNEQFF. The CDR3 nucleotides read TGTGCCAGCAGCGTGTCCGGGAGTGGCAACAATGAGCAGTTCTTC.

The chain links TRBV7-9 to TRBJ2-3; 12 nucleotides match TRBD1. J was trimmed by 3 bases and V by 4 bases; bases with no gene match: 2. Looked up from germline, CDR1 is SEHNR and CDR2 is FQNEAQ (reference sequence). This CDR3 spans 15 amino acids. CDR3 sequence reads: CASSSGQGATDTQYF. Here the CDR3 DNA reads TGTGCCAGCAGCTCGGGACAGGGGGCAACAGATACGCAGTATTTT. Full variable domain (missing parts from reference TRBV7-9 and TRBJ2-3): DTGVSQNPRHKITKRGQNVTFRCDPISEHNRLYWYRQTLGQGPEFLTYFQNEAQLEKSRLLSDRFSAERPKGSFSTLEIQRTEQGDSAMYLCASSSGQGATDTQYFGPGTRLTVL.

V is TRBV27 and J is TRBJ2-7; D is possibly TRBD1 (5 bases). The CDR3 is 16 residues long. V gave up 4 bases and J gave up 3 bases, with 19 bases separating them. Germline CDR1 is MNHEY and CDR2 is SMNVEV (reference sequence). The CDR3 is CASSSGPGAGFYEQYF. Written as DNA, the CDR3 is TGTGCCAGCAGTTCCGGACCCGGAGCAGGGTTCTACGAGCAGTACTTC.